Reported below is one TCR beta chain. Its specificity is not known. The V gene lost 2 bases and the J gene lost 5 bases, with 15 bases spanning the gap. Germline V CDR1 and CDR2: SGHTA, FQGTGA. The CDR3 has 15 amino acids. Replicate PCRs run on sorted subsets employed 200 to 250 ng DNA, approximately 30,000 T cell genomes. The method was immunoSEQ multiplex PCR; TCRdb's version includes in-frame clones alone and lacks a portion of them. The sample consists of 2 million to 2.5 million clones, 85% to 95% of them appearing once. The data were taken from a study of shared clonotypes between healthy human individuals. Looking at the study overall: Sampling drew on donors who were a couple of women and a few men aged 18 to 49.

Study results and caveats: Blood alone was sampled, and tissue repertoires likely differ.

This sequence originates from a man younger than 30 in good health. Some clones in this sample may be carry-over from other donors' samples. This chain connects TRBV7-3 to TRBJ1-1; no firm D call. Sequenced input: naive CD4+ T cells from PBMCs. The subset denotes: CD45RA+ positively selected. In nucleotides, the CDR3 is TGTGCCAGCAGCTTATCCAGGACCGGTGGAACTGAAGCTTTCTTT. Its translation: CASSLSRTGGTEAFF.